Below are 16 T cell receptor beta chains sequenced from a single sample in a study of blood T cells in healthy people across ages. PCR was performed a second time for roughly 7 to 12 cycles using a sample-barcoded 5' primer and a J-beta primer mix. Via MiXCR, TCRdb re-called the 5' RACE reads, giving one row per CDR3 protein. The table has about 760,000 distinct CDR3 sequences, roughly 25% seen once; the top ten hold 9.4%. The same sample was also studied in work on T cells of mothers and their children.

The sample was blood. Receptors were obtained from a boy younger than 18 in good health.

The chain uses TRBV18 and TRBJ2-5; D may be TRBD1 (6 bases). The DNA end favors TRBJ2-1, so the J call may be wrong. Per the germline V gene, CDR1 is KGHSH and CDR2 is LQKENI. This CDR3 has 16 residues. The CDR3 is CASSPGTWGPRSEQFF. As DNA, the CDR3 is TGTGCCAGCTCACCCGGGACATGGGGGCCTAGGAGTGAGCAGTTCTTC.

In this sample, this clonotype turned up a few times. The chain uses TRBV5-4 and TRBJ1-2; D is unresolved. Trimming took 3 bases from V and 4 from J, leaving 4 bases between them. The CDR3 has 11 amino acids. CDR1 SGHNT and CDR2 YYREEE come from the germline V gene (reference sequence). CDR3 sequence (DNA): TGTGCCAGCAGCTCGATCTATGGCTACACCTTC. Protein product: CASSSIYGYTF.

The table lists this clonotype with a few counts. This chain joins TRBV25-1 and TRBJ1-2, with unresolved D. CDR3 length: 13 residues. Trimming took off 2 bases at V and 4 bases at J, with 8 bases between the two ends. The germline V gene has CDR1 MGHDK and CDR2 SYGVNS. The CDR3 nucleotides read TGTGCCAGCAGTGAAGCGACGGGCTATGGCTACACCTTC. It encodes CASSEATGYGYTF.

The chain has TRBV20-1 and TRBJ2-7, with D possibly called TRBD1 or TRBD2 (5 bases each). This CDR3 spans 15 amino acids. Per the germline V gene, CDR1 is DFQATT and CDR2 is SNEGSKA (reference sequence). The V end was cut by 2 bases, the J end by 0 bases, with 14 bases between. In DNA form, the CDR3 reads TGCAGTGCTAGAAACTGGGACCATGTCTCCTACGAGCAGTACTTC. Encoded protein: CSARNWDHVSYEQYF.

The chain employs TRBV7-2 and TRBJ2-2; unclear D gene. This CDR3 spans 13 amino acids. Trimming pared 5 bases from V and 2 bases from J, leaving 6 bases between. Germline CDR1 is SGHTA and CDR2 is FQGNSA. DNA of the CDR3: TGTGCCAGCAGCGCCCGAAACACCGGGGAGCTGTTTTTT. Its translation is CASSARNTGELFF.

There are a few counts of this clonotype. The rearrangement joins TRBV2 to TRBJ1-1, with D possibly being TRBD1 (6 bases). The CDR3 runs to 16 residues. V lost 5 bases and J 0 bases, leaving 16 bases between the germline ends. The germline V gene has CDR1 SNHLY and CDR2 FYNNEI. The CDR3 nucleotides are TGTGCCAGCAGTCCAATCTTTGACAGGATGAACACTGAAGCTTTCTTT. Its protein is CASSPIFDRMNTEAFF.

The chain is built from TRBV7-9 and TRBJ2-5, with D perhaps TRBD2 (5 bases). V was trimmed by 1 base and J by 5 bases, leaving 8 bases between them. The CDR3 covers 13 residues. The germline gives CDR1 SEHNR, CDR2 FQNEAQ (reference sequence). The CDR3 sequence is CASSLVSDETQYF. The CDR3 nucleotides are TGTGCCAGCAGCTTAGTTAGCGACGAGACCCAGTACTTC.

CDR3 residues: CSVDGGTDYEQYF. As DNA, the CDR3 is TGCAGCGTTGACGGGGGTACGGACTACGAGCAGTACTTC. The chain joins TRBV29-1 to TRBJ2-7, with D tentatively TRBD2 (6 bases). Looked up from germline, CDR1 is SQVTM and CDR2 is ANQGSEA. The CDR3 length is 13 residues. Deletions cut 3 bases from V and 3 bases from J, with 12 bases between.

This CDR3 reads CASSYGRGAPQETQYF. In DNA form, the CDR3 reads TGTGCCAGCAGTTATGGGCGGGGGGCACCTCAAGAGACCCAGTACTTC. The rearrangement uses TRBV6-5 and TRBJ2-5; 8 bases align to TRBD2. The V and J ends lost 3 bases and 2 bases, in that order; junction bases with no gene match: 8. CDR3 length: 16 amino acids. CDR1 MNHEY and CDR2 SVGAGI come from the germline V gene.

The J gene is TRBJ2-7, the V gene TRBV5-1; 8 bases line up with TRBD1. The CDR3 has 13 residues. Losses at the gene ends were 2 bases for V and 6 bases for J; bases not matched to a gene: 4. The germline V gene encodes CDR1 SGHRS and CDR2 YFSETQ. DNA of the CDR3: TGCGCCAGCAGCTTCTCAGGGGGCAGCGAGCAGTACTTC. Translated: CASSFSGGSEQYF.

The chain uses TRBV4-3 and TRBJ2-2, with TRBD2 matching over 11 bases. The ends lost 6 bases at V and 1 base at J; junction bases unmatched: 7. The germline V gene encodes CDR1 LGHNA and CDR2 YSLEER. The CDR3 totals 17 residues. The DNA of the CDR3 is TGCGCCAGCAGTCCTACTAGCGGGGGCGTGAACACCGGGGAGCTGTTTTTT. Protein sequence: CASSPTSGGVNTGELFF.

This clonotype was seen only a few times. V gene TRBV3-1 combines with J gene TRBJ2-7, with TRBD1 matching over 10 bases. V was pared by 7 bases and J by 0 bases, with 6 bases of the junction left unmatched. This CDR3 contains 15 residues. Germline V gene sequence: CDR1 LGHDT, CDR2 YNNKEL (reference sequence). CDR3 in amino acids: CASTRGQGSSYEQYF. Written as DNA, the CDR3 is TGTGCCAGCACGAGGGGACAGGGGAGCTCCTACGAGCAGTACTTC.

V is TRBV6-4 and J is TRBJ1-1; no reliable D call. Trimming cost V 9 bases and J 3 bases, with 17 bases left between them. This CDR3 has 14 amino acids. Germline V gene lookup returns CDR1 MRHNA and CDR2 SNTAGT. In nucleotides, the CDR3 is TGTGCCAGTCTACCAGTGGGTAGAGACACTGAAGCTTTCTTT. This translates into CASLPVGRDTEAFF.

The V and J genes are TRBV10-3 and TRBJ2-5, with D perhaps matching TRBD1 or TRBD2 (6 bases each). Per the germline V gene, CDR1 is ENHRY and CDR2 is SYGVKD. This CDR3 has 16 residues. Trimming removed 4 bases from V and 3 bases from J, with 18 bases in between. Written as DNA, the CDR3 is TGTGCCATCAGTGGGGAGGAACAGGGCGGCGAAGAGACCCAGTACTTC. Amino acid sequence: CAISGEEQGGEETQYF.

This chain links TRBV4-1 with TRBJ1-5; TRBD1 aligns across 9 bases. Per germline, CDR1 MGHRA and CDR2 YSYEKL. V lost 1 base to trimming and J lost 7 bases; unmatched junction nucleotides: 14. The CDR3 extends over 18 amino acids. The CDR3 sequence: CASSQVFPGQGGKQPQHF. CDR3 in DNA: TGCGCCAGCAGCCAAGTGTTCCCGGGACAGGGAGGGAAGCAGCCCCAGCATTTT.

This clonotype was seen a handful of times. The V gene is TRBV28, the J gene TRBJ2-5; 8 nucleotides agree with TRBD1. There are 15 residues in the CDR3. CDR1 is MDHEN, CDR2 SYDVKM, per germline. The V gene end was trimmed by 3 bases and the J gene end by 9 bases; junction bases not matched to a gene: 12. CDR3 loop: CASSFPGTGWSAQYF. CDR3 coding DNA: TGTGCCAGCAGTTTCCCCGGGACAGGCTGGTCGGCCCAGTACTTC.